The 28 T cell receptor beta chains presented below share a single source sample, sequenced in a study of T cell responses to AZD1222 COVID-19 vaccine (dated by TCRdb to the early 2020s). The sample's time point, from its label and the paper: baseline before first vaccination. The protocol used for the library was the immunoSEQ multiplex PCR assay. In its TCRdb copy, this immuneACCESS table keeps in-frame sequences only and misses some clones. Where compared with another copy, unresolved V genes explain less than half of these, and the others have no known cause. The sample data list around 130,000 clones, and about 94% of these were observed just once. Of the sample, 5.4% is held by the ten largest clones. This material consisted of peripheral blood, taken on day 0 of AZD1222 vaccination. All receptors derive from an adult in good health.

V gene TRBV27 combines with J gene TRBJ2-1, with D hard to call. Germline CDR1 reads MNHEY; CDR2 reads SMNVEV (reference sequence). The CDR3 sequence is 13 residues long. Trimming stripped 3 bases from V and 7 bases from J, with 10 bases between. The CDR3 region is CASSFIAANEQFF. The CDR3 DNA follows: TGTGCCAGCAGTTTTATTGCGGCGAATGAGCAGTTCTTC.

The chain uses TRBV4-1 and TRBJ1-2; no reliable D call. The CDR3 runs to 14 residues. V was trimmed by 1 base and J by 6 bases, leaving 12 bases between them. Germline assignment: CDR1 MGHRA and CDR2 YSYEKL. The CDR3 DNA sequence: TGCGCCAGCAGCCAAGCTGGCCGACCAAATGGCTACACCTTC. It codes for CASSQAGRPNGYTF.

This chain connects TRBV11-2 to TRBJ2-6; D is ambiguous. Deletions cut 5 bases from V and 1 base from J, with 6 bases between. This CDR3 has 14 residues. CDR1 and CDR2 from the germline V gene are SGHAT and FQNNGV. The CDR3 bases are TGTGCCAGCAGCCCTATATCTGGGGCCAACGTCCTGACTTTC. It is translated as CASSPISGANVLTF.

This CDR3 reads CASRSGASNYGYTF. The DNA for the CDR3 is TGTGCCAGCAGATCAGGAGCATCTAACTATGGCTACACCTTC. The rearrangement links TRBV6-5 to TRBJ1-2; no definite D call. The germline V gene encodes CDR1 MNHEY and CDR2 SVGAGI. The V gene lost 6 bases and the J gene lost 0 bases, with 11 bases spanning the gap. The CDR3 is 14 amino acids.

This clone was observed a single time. CDR3 DNA: TGCGCCAGCACAAAGGACAGTTGGACTGAAGCTTTCTTT. This translates into CASTKDSWTEAFF. The J gene is TRBJ1-1, the V gene TRBV10-2, with a tentative D call TRBD1 (6 bases). V was trimmed by 7 bases and J by 5 bases, leaving 14 bases between them. The CDR3 consists of 13 residues. Germline lookup yields CDR1 WSHSY and CDR2 SAAADI.

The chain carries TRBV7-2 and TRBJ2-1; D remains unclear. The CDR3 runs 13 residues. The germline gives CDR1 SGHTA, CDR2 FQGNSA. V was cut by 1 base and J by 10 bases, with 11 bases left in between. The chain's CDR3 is CASSLDSRREQFF. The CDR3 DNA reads TGTGCCAGCAGCTTAGACTCTCGCCGGGAGCAGTTCTTC.

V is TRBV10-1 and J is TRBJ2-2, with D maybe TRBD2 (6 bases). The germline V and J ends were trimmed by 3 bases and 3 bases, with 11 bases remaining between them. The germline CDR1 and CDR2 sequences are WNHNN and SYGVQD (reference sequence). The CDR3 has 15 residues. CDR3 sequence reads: CASSEGGLDTGELFF. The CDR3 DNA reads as TGCGCCAGCAGTGAAGGAGGGTTAGACACCGGGGAGCTGTTTTTT.

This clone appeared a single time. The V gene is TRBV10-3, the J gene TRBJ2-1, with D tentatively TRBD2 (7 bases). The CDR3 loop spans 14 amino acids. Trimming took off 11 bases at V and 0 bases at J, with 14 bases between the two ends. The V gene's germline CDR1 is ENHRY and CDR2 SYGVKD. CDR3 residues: CAGGGQSSYNEQFF. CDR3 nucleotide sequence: TGTGCCGGCGGGGGCCAAAGCTCCTACAATGAGCAGTTCTTC.

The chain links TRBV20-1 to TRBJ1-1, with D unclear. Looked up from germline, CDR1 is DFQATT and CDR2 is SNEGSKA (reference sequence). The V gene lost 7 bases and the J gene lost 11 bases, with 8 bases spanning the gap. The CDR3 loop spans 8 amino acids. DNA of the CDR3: TGCAGTGTAACCGGGGCTTTCTTT. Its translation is CSVTGAFF.

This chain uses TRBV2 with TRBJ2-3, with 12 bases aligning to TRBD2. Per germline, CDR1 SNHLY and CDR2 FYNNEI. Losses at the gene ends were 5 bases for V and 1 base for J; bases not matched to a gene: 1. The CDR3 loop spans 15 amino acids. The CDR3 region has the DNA TGTGCCAGCAGTTGGACTAGCGGGGGCACAGATACGCAGTATTTT. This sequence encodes CASSWTSGGTDTQYF.

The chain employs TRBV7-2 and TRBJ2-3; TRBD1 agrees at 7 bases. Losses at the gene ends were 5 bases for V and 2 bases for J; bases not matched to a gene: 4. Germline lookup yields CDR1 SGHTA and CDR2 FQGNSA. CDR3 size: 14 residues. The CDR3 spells CASSLQGNTDTQYF. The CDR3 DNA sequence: TGTGCCAGCAGCCTACAGGGGAACACAGATACGCAGTATTTT.

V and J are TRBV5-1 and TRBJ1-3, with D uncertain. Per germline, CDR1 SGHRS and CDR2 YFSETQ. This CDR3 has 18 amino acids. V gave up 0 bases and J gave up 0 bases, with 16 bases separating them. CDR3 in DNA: TGCGCCAGCAGCTTGGCCGAAAGGTCCCCCCGCTCTGGAAACACCATATATTTT. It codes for CASSLAERSPRSGNTIYF. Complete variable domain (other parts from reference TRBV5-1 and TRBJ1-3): KAGVTQTPRYLIKTRGQQVTLSCSPISGHRSVSWYQQTPGQGLQFLFEYFSETQRNKGNFPGRFSGRQFSNSRSEMNVSTLELGDSALYLCASSLAERSPRSGNTIYFGEGSWLTVV.

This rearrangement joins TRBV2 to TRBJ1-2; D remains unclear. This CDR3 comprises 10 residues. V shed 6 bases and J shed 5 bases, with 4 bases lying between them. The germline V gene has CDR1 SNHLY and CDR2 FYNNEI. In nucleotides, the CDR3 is TGTGCCAGCAGGGAATATGGCTACACCTTC. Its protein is CASREYGYTF.

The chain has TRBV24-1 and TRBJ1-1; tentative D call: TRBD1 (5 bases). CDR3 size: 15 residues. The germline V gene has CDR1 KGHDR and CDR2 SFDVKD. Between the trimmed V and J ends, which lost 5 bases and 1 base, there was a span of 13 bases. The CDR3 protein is CATSATRGGNTEAFF. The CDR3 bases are TGTGCCACCAGTGCCACGCGCGGGGGGAACACTGAAGCTTTCTTT.

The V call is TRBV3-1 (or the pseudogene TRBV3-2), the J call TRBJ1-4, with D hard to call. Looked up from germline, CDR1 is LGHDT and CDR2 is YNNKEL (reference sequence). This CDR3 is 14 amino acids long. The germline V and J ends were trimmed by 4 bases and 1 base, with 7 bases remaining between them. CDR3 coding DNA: TGTGCCAGCAGCCTTGGTATAACTAATGAAAAACTGTTTTTT. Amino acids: CASSLGITNEKLFF.

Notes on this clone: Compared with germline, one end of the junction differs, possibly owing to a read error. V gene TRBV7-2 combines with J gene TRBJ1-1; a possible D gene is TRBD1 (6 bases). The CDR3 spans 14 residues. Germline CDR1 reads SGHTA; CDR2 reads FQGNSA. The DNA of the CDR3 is TGTGCCAGCAGTTTAGGACAGCCGAACACTGAAGCTTTCTTT. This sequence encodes CASSLGQPNTEAFF.

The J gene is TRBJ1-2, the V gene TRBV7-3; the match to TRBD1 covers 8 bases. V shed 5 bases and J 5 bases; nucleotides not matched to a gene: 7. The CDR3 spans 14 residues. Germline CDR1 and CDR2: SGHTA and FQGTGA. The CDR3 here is CASSPGQGRYGYTF. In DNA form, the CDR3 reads TGTGCCAGCAGCCCTGGACAGGGCCGTTATGGCTACACCTTC.

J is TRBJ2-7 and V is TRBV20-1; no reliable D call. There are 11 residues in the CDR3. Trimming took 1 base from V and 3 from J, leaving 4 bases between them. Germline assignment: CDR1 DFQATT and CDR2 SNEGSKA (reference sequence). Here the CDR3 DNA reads TGCAGTGCTAGAGGCCTCTACGAGCAGTACTTC. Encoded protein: CSARGLYEQYF.

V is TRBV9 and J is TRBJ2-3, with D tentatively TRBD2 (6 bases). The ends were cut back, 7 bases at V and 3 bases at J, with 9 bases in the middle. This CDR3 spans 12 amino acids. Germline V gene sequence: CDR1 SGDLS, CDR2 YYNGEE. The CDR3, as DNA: TGTGCCAGCGGGGGGTATACAGATACGCAGTATTTT. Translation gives CASGGYTDTQYF. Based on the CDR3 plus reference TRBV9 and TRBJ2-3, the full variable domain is DSGVTQTPKHLITATGQRVTLRCSPRSGDLSVYWYQQSLDQGLQFLIQYYNGEERAKGNILERFSAQQFPDLHSELNLSSLELGDSALYFCASGGYTDTQYFGPGTRLTVL.

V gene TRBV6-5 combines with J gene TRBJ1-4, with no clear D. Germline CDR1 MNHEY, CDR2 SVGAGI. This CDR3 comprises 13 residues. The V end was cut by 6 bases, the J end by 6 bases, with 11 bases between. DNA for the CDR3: TGTGCCAGCAGATGGGAGGGTGATGAAAAACTGTTTTTT. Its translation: CASRWEGDEKLFF.

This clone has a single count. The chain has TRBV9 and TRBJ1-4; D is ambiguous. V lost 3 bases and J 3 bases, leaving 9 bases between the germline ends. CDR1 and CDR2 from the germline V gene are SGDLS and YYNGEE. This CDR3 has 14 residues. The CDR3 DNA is TGTGCCAGCAGCGGGGGAGGTTCTAATGAAAAACTGTTTTTT. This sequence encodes CASSGGGSNEKLFF.

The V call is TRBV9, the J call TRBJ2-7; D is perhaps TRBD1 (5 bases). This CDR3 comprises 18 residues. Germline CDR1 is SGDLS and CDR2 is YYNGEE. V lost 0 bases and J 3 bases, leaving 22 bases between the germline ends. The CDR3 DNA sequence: TGTGCCAGCAGCGTAGGACCTCACGGGCAGGGAAGATACTACGAGCAGTACTTC. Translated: CASSVGPHGQGRYYEQYF.

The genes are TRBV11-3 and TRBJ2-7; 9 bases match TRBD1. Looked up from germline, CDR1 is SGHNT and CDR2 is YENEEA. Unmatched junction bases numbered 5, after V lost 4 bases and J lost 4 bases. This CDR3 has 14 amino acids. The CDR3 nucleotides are TGTGCCAGCAGCTCCGGGACAGGGAGTTACGAGCAGTACTTC. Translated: CASSSGTGSYEQYF.

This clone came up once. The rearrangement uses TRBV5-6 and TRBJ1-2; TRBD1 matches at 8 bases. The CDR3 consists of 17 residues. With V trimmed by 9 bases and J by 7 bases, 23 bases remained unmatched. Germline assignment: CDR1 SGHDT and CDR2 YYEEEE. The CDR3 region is CANPWRQGIFFNFGYTF. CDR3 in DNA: TGTGCCAACCCGTGGAGACAGGGGATATTCTTCAATTTTGGCTACACCTTC.

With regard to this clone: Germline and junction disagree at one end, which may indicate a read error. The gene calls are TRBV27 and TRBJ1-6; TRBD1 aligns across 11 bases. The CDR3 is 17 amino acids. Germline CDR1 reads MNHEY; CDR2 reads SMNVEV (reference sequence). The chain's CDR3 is CASSLSTTGTGGSPLHF. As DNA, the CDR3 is TGTGCCAGCAGTCTATCTACCACCGGGACAGGGGGTTCACCCCTCCACTTT.

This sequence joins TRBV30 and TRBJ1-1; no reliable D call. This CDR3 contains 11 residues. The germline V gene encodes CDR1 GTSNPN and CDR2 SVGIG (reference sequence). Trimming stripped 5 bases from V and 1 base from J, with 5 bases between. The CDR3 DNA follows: TGTGCCTGGCTAAGGAACACTGAAGCTTTCTTT. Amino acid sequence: CAWLRNTEAFF.

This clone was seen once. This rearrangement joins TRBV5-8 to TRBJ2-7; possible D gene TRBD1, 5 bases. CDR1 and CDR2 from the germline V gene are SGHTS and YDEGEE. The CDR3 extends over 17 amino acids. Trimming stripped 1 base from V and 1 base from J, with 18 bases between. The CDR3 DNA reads TGTGCCAGCAGCTTGCCCCTCCGACAGAGAGGTTCCTACGAGCAGTACTTC. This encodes CASSLPLRQRGSYEQYF.

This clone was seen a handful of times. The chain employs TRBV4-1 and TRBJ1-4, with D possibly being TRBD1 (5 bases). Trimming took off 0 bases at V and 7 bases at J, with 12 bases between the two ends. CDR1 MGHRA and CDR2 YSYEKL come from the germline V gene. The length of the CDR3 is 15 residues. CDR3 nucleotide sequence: TGCGCCAGCAGCCAAGAGTACAGGACCCTTGAAAAACTGTTTTTT. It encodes CASSQEYRTLEKLFF.